The T cell receptor beta chain described here comes from a study of blood T cell repertoires in COVID-19. Study background: PBMCs, B-cell-depleted T cells, or T cells were the source of the cDNA or gDNA that made up the material.

Germline values: CDR1 SGDLS, CDR2 YYNGEE. The CDR3 is 12 amino acids. With 7 bases removed from V and 0 bases from J, the gap between germline ends came to 5 bases. TCRdb's table, derived via immunoSEQ multiplex PCR, lists solely in-frame clones and lacks some. This table has 330,000 or so clones, about nine tenths appearing once. The sequence derives from a woman in her twenties or thirties who had been exposed to COVID-19. Sequenced material: PBMCs or T cells enriched from blood (not recorded which). The chain joins TRBV9 to TRBJ2-1; D remains ambiguous. The CDR3 region is CASRSSYNEQFF. CDR3 nucleotide sequence: TGTGCCAGCCGGAGCTCCTACAATGAGCAGTTCTTC. Full variable domain (missing parts from reference TRBV9 and TRBJ2-1): DSGVTQTPKHLITATGQRVTLRCSPRSGDLSVYWYQQSLDQGLQFLIQYYNGEERAKGNILERFSAQQFPDLHSELNLSSLELGDSALYFCASRSSYNEQFFGPGTRLTVL.